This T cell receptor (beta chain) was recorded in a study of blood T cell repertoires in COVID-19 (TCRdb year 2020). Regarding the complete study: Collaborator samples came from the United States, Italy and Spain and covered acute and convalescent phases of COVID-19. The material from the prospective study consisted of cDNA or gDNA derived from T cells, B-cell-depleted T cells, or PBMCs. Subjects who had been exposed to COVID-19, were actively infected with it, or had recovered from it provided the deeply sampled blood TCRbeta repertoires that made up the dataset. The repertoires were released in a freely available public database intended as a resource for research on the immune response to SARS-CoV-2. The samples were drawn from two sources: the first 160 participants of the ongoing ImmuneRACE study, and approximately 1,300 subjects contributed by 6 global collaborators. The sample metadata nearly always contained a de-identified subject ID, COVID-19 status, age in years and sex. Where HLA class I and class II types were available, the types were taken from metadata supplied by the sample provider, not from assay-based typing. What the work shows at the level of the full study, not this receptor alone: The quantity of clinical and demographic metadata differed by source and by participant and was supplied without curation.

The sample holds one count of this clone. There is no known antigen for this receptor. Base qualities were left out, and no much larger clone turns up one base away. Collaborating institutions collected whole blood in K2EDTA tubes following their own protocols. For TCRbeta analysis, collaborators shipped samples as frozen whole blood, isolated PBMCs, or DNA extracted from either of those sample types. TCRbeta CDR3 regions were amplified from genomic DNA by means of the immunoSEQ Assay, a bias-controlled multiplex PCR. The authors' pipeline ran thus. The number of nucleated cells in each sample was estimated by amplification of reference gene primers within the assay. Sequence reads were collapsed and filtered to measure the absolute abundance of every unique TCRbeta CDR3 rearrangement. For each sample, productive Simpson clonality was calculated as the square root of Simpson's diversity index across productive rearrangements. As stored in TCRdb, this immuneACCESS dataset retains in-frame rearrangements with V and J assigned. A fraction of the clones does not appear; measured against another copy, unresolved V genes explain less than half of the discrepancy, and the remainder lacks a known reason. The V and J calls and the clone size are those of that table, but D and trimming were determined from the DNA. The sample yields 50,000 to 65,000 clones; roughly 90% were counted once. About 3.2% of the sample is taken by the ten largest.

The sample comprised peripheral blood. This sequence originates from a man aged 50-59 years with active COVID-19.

The CDR3: CASSTSSDLSRGYTF. The DNA sequence is TGTGCCAGCAGTACCTCCTCCGATTTAAGCCGGGGCTACACCTTC. The V and J segments used are TRBV6-2 or TRBV6-3 and TRBJ1-2, with the D gene too uncertain to name. The CDR3, cysteine through phenylalanine, is 15 amino acids long. The sequence is cut down to CDR3 DNA, 45 bases in frame from base 1. The germline V gene supplies CDR1 MNHEY and CDR2 SVGEGT. Trimming at the junction amounts to 5 bases on V and 8 bases on J, and the germline ends lie 21 bases apart.